The sequence of this T cell receptor beta chain was determined in a study of CD8+CD57+ T cells in acquired aplastic anemia. Study background: Yields of DNA that came from sorted CD4+ and CD8+ cells averaged approximately 3.5 ug. Read counts for CD4+ cells (from healthy donors) averaged about 10.8 million.

Notes on the study in general: Patients and healthy controls showed no significant CD8+ Simpson's diversity difference.

Per germline, CDR1 SGHNT and CDR2 YYREEE (reference sequence). This CDR3 comprises 14 residues. V trimming: 4 bases; J trimming: 7 bases; junction bases outside the gene matches: 9. This clonotype was seen at least ten times. Its target is not known. Both TCR beta VDJ combination and CDR3 sequence profiling were carried out. Genomic DNA was the template for this profiling. One entry per CDR3 protein results from TCRdb running MiXCR on the reads. The sample lists about 210,000 distinct CDR3 sequences, 30% to 35% occurring once. Input material: sorted CD4+, CD8+, or CD8+CD57+ T cells (not recorded which) from PBMCs. The sequence was obtained from a human donor in good health, serving as a control. The chain couples TRBV5-4 to TRBJ1-2, with 8 nucleotides matching TRBD1. Here the CDR3 DNA reads TGTGCCAGCAGCGCGGCGACAGGGGTTTCTGGCTACACCTTC. Translated: CASSAATGVSGYTF. Full variable domain (missing parts from reference TRBV5-4 and TRBJ1-2): ETGVTQSPTHLIKTRGQQVTLRCSSQSGHNTVSWYQQALGQGPQFIFQYYREEENGRGNFPPRFSGLQFPNYSSELNVNALELDDSALYLCASSAATGVSGYTFGSGTRLTVV.